Listed below are T cell receptor beta chains from one sample, sequenced in a study of blood T cells in healthy people across ages. TCRdb reanalysed the 5' RACE reads using MiXCR and keeps one entry per CDR3 protein. The data hold approximately 360,000 distinct CDR3 sequences, with 50% to 60% observed a single time. The sample taken for sequencing was blood. The source is a man aged 55 to 70 in good health. CDR3s include the opening cysteine and the closing phenylalanine or tryptophan. The order of the fields is V gene, D gene, clone size, J gene, CDR3 DNA, CDR3 protein. D genes are given only for firm matches. Size is stated for part of the rows, as once, few or many counts, or as a class when the clone is expanded.

TRBV6-1	TRBD1	-	TRBJ2-3	TGTGCCAGCAGTCAGAGACAGGGCCTCACAGATACGCAGTATTTT	CASSQRQGLTDTQYF
TRBV11-2	-	-	TRBJ2-1	TGTGCCAGCAGCCCGAACAGGGGGGGGACGGCCGTCAATGAGCAGTTCTTC	CASSPNRGGTAVNEQFF
TRBV4-2	-	-	TRBJ2-1	TGTGCCAGCAGCCAAGCGTGGGTCCGGGGAGTAGAACAGTTCTTC	CASSQAWVRGVEQFF
TRBV11-2	TRBD2	-	TRBJ2-1	TGTGCCAGCAGCTTACGGACTAGCGGCCACAATGAGCAGTTCTTC	CASSLRTSGHNEQFF
TRBV15	-	-	TRBJ2-7	TGTGCCACCAGCAGAGCTGTGGGAGGCAACGAGCAGTACTTC	CATSRAVGGNEQYF
TRBV20-1	-	once	TRBJ1-1	TGCAGTGGGGGGGGAGCGCCGGGGAACACTGAAGCTTTCTTT	CSGGGAPGNTEAFF
TRBV29-1	TRBD1	few	TRBJ2-7	TGCAGCGTTAACCCAGGGGGCGGGTACGAGCAGTACTTC	CSVNPGGGYEQYF
TRBV18	-	-	TRBJ2-1	TGTGCCAGCTCAAAGCGTAATAACAATGAGCAGTTCTTC	CASSKRNNNEQFF
TRBV7-2	-	-	TRBJ1-2	TGTGCCAGCAGCTCCAGTGGGAGTAAGAGCTATGGCTACACCTTC	CASSSSGSKSYGYTF
TRBV3-1	TRBD2	few	TRBJ2-7	TGTGCCAGCAGCCAAGAAGAACTAGCGGGCCAACCCAACGAGCAGTACTTC	CASSQEELAGQPNEQYF
TRBV9	-	-	TRBJ2-6	TGTGCCAGCAGCGTTCAGGATCGCCTTTCTGGGGCCAACGTCCTGACTTTC	CASSVQDRLSGANVLTF
TRBV4-1	-	-	TRBJ2-1	TGCGCCAGCAGCCAAGATGTAGGGGAATTTTACTACGAGCAGTTCTTC	CASSQDVGEFYYEQFF
TRBV7-9	-	few	TRBJ1-4	TGTGCCAGCAGTCAAGGGGGATATGAAAAACTGTTTTTT	CASSQGGYEKLFF
TRBV3-1	TRBD2	-	TRBJ2-2	TGTGCCAGCAGCCAAGATAGGAGCGGGACCACCGGGGAGCTGTTTTTT	CASSQDRSGTTGELFF
TRBV3-1	-	-	TRBJ2-5	TGTGCCAGCAGCCAAGGACAGATGGCGGAGACCCAGTACTTC	CASSQGQMAETQYF
TRBV6-1	-	-	TRBJ2-2	TGTGCCGGATCGAGGACAGCGACAACCGGGGAGCTGTTTTTT	CAGSRTATTGELFF
TRBV20-1	-	-	TRBJ2-7	TGCAGTGCTTCCAGGAGGCAGCGGAGCTACGAGCAGTACTTC	CSASRRQRSYEQYF
TRBV6-6	TRBD2	-	TRBJ2-3	TGTGCCAGCAGACTAGCGGGGGTCACAAATACGCAGTATTTT	CASRLAGVTNTQYF
TRBV6-2/TRBV6-3	TRBD2	-	TRBJ2-5	TGTGCCAGCAGCCCCAGGGGTGGGCTAGCGGGGGATGAACAAGAGACCCAGTACTTC	CASSPRGGLAGDEQETQYF